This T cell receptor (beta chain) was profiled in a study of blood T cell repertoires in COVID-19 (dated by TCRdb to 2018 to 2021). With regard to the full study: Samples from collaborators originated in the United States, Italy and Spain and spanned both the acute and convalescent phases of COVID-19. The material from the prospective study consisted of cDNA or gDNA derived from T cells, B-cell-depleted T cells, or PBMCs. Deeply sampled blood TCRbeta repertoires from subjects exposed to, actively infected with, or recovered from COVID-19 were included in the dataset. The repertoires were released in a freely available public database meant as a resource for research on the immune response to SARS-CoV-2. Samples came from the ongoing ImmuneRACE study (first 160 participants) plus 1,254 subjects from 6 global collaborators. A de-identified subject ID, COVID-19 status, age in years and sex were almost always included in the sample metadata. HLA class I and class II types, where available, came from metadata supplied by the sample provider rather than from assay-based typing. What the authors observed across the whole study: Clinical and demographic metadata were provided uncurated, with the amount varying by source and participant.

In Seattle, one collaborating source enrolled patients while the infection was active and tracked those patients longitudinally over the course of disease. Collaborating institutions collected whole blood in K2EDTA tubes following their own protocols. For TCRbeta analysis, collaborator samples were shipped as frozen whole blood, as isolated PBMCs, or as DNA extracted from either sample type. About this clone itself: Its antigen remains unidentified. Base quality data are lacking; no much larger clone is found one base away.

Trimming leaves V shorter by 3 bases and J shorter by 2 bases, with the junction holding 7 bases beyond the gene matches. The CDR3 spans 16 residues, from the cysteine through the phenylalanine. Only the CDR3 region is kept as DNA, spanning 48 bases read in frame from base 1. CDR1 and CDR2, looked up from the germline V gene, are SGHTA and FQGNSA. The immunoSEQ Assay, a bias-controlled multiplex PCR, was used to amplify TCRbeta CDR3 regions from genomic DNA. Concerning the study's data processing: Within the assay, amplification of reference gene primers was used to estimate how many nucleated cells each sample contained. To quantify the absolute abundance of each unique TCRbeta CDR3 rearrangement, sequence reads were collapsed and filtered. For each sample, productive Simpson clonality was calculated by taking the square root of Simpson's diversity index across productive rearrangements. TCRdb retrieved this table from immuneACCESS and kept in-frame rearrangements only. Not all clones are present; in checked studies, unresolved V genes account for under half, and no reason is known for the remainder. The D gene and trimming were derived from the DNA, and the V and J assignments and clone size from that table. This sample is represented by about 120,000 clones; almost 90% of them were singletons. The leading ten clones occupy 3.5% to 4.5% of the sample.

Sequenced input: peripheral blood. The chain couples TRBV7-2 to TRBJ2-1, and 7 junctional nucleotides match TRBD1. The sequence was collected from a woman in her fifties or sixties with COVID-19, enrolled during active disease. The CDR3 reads CASSLRRQGAYNEQFF. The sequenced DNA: TGTGCCAGCAGCTTGAGAAGACAGGGAGCCTACAATGAGCAGTTCTTC.